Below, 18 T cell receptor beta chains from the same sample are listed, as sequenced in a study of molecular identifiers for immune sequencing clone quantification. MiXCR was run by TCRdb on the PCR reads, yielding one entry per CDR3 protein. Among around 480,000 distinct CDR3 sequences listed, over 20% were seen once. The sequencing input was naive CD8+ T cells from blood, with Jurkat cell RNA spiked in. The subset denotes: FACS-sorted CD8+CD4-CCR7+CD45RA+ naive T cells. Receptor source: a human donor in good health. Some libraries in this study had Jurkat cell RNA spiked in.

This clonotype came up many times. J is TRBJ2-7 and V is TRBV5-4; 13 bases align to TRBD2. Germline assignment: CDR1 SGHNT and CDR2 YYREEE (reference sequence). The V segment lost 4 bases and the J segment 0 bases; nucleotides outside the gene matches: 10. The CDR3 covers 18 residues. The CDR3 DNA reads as TGTGCCAGCAGCCCTCATGGACTAGCGGGGGAGCGCTCCTACGAGCAGTACTTC. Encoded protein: CASSPHGLAGERSYEQYF.

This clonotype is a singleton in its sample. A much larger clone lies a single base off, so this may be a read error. CDR3 loop: CASSPLFRGPLDTEAFF. The CDR3, as DNA: TGCGCCAGCAGCCCCCTTTTCCGGGGCCCCTTGGACACTGAAGCTTTCTTT. The chain has TRBV4-1 and TRBJ1-1; the D gene is possibly TRBD1 (5 bases). The length of the CDR3 is 17 residues. The germline gives CDR1 MGHRA, CDR2 YSYEKL. Trimming took 4 bases from V and 3 from J, leaving 21 bases between them.

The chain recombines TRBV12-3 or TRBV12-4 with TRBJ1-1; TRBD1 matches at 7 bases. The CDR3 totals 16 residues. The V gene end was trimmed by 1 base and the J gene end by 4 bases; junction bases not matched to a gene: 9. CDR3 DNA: TGTGCCAGCAGTTTAGGGAGGACAGGCGGGCCCACTGAAGCTTTCTTT. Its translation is CASSLGRTGGPTEAFF.

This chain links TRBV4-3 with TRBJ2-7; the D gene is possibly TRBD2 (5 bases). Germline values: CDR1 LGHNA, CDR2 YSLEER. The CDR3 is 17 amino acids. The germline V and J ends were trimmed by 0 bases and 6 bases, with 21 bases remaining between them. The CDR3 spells CASSQDRRFSGGGEQYF. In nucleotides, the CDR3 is TGCGCCAGCAGCCAAGATCGGAGGTTCAGCGGCGGCGGCGAGCAGTACTTC.

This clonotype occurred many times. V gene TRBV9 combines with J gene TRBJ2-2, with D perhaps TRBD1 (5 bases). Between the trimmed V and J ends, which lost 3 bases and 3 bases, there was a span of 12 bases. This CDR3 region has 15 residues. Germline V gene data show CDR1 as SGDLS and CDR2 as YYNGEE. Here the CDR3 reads CASSAIRDYTGELFF. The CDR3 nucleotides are TGTGCCAGCAGCGCGATCAGGGATTACACCGGGGAGCTGTTTTTT.

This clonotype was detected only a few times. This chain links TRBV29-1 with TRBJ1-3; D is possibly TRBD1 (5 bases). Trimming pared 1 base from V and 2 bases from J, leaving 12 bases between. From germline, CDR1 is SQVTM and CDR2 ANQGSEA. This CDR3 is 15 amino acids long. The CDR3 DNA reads TGCAGCGTTGAAGGCGGCAGGGACCCTGGAAACACCATATATTTT. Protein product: CSVEGGRDPGNTIYF.

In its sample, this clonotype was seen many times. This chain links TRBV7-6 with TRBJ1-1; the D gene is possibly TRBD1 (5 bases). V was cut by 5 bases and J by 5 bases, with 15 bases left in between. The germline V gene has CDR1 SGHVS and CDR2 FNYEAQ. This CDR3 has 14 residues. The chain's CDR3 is CASSPFGGGTEAFF. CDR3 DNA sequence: TGTGCCAGCAGCCCTTTCGGGGGGGGGACTGAAGCTTTCTTT.

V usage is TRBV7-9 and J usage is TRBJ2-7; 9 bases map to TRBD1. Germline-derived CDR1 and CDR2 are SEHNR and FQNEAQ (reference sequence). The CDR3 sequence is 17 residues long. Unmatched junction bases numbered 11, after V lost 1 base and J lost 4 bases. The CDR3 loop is CASSLGIDRGKIYEQYF. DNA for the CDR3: TGTGCCAGCAGCTTAGGTATCGACAGGGGGAAGATATACGAGCAGTACTTC. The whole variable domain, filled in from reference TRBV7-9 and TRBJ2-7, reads DTGVSQNPRHKITKRGQNVTFRCDPISEHNRLYWYRQTLGQGPEFLTYFQNEAQLEKSRLLSDRFSAERPKGSFSTLEIQRTEQGDSAMYLCASSLGIDRGKIYEQYFGPGTRLTVT.

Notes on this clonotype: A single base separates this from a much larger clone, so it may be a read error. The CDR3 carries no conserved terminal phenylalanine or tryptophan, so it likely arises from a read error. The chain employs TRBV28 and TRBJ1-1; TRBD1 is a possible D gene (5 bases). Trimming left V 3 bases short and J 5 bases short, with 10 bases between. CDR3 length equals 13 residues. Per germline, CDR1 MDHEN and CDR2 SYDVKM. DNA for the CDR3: TGTGCCAGCAGTTTGGGGGGTTGGACTGAAGCTTTCTCT. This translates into CASSLGGWTEAFS.

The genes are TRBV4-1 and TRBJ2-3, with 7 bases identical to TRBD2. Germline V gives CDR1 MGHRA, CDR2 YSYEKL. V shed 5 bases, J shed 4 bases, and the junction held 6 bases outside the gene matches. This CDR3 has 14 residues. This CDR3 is CASSESGTPDTQYF. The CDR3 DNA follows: TGCGCCAGCAGCGAAAGCGGGACCCCAGATACGCAGTATTTT.

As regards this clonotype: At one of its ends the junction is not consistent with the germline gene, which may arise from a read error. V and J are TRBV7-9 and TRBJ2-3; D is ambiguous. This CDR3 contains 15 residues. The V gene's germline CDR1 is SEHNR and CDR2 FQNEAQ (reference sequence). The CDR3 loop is CAISLGRFATDTQYF. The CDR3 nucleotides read TGTGCCATCAGCTTAGGTCGATTTGCCACAGATACGCAGTATTTT.

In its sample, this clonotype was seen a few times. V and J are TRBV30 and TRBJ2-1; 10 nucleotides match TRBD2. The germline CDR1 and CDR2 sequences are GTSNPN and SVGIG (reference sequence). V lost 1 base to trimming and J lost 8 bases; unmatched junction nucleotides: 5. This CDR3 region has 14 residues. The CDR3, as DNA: TGTGCCTGGAGTGCGGGACTAGCGTGGGATGAGCAGTTCTTC. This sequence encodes CAWSAGLAWDEQFF.

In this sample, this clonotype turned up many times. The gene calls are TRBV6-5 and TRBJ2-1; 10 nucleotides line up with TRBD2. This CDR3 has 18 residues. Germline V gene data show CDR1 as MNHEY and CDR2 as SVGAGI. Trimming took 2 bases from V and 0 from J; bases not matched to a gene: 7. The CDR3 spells CASSYASPSGSSYNEQFF. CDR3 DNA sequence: TGTGCCAGCAGTTACGCTTCACCTAGCGGGAGCTCCTACAATGAGCAGTTCTTC.

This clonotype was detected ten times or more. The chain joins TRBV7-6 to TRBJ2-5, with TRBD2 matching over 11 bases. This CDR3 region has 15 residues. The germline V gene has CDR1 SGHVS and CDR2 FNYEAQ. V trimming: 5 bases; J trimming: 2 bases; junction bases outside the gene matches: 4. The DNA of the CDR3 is TGTGCCAGCAGCCAGGTAGCGGGGGGGCAAGAGACCCAGTACTTC. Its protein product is CASSQVAGGQETQYF.

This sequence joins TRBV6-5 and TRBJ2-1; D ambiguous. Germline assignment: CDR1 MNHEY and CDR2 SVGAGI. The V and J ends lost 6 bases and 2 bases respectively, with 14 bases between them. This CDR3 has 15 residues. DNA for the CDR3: TGTGCCAGCAGACAACTGGCGGCCGCCTACAATGAGCAGTTCTTC. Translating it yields CASRQLAAAYNEQFF.

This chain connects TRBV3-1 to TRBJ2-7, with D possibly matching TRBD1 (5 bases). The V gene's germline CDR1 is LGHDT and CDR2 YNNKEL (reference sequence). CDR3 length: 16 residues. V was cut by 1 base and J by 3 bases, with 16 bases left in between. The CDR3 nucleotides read TGTGCCAGCAGCCAAGGTCGCAGGGTATGGGTCTACGAGCAGTACTTC. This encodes CASSQGRRVWVYEQYF.

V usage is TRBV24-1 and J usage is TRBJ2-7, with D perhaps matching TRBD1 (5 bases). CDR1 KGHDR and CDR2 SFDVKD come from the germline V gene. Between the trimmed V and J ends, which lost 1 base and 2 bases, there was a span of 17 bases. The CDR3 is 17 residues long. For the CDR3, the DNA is TGTGCCACCAGTGATTTAGCGACAGCCCAGCGCCCCTACGAGCAGTACTTC. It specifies CATSDLATAQRPYEQYF.

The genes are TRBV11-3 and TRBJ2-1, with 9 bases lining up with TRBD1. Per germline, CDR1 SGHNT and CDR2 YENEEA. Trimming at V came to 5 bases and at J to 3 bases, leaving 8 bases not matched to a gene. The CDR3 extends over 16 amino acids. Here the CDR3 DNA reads TGTGCCAGCAGCGGACGGACAGGGGAGGTCTACAATGAGCAGTTCTTC. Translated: CASSGRTGEVYNEQFF.